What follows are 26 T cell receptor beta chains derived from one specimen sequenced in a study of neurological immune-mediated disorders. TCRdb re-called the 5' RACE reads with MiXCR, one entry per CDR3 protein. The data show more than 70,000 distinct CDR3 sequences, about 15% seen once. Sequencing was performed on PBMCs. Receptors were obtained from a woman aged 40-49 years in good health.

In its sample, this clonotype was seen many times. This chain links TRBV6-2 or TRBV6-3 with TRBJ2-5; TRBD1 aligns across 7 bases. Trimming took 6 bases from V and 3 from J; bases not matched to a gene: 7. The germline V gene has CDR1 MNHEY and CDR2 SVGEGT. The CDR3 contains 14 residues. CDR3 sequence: CASSPGDREETQYF. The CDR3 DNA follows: TGTGCCAGCAGCCCCGGCGACAGGGAAGAGACCCAGTACTTC.

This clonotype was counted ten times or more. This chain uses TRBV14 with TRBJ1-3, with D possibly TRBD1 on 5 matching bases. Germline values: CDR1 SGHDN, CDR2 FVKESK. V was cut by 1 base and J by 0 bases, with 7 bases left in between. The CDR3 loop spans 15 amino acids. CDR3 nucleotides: TGTGCCAGCAGCCAAGCAGGGTTCTCTGGAAACACCATATATTTT. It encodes CASSQAGFSGNTIYF.

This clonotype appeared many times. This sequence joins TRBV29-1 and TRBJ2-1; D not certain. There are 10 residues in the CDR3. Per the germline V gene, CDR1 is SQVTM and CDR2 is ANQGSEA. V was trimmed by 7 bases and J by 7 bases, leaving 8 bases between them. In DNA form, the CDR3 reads TGCAGCGCTCAGGTTAATGAGCAGTTCTTC. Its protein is CSAQVNEQFF.

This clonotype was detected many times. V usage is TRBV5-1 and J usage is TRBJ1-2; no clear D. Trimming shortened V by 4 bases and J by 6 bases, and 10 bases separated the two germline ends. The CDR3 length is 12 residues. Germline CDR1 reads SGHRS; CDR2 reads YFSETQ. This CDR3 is CASSLAGDGYTF. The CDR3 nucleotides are TGCGCCAGCAGCCTAGCTGGGGATGGCTACACCTTC.

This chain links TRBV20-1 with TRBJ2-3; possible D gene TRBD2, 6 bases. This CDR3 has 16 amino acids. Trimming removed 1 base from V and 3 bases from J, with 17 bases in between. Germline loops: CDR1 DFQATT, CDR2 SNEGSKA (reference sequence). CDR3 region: CSARARYSGLTDTQYF. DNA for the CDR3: TGCAGTGCTAGAGCGAGATATAGCGGACTTACAGATACGCAGTATTTT.

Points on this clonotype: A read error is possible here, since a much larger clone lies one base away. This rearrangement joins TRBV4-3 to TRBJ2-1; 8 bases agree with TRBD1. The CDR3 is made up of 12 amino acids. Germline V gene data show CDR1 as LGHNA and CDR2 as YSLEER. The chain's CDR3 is CANSQGAGEQFF. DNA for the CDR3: TGCGCCAACAGCCAGGGGGCTGGGGAGCAGTTCTTC.

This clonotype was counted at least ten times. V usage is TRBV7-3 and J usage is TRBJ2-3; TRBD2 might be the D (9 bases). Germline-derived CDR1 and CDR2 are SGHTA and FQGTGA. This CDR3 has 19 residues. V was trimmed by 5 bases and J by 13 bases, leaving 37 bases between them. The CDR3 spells CASSARGQGLGKRGEDKYF. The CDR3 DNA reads TGTGCCAGCAGCGCACGCGGACAGGGTTTAGGAAAGCGGGGGGAGGATAAGTATTTT.

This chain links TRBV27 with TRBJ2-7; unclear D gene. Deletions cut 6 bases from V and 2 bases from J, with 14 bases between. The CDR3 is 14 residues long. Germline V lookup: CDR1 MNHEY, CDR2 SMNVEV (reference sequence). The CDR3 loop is CASSPQLDTYEQYF. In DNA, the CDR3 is TGTGCCAGCAGCCCCCAACTTGACACCTACGAGCAGTACTTC.

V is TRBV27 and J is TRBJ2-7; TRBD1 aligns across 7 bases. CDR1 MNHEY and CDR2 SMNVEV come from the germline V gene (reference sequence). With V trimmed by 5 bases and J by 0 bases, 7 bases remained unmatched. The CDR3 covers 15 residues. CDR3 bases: TGTGCCAGCAGTCCATACAGGGGAAGCTCCTACGAGCAGTACTTC. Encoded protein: CASSPYRGSSYEQYF.

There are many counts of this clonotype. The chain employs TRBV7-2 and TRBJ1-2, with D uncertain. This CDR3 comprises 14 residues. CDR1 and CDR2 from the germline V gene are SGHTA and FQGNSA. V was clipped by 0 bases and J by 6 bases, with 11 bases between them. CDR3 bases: TGTGCCAGCAGCTTAGCAGTCTCGGCGGATGGCTACACCTTC. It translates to CASSLAVSADGYTF.

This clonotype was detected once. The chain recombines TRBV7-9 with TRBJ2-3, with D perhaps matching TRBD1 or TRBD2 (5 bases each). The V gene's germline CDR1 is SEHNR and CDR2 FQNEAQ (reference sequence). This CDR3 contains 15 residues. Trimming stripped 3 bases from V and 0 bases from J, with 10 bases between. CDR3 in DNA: TGTGCCAGCAGCTTGGGGCGGACTAGCACAGATACGCAGTATTTT. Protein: CASSLGRTSTDTQYF.

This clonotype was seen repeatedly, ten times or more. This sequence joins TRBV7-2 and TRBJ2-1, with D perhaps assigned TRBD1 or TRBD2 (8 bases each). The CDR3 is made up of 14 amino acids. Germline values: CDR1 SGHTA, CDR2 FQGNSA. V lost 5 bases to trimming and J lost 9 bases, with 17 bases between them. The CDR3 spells CASSPDRAGGEQFF. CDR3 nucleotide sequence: TGTGCCAGCAGCCCGGACAGGGCGGGAGGTGAGCAGTTCTTC.

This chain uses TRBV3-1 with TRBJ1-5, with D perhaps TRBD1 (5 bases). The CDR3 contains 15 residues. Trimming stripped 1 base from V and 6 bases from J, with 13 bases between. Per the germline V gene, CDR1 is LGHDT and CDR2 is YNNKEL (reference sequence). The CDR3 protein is CASSQGGSGGQPQHF. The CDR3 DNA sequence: TGTGCCAGCAGCCAAGGGGGCAGCGGCGGTCAGCCCCAGCATTTT.

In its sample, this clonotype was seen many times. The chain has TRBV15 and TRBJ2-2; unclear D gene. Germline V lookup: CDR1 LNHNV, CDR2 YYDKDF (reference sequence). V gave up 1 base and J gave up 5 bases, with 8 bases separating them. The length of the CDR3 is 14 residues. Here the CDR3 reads CATSRGSRTGELFF. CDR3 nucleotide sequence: TGTGCCACCAGCAGAGGTTCTAGAACCGGGGAGCTGTTTTTT. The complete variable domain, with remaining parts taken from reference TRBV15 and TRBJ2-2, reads DAMVIQNPRYQVTQFGKPVTLSCSQTLNHNVMYWYQQKSSQAPKLLFHYYDKDFNNEADTPDNFQSRRPNTSFCFLDIRSPGLGDTAMYLCATSRGSRTGELFFGEGSRLTVL.

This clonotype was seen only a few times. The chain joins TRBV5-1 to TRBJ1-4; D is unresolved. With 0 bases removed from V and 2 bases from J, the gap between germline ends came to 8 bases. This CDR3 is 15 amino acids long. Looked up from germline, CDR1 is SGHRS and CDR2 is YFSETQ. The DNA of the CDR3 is TGCGCCAGCAGCTTGGTTGCAGGCACTAATGAAAAACTGTTTTTT. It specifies CASSLVAGTNEKLFF.

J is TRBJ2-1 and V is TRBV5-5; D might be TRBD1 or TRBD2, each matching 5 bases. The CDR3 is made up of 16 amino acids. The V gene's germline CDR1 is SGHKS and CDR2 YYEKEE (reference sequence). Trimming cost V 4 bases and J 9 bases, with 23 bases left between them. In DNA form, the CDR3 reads TGTGCCAGCAGCCCGCCGGGGAGCTGGGGGTCCGGTGAGCAGTTCTTC. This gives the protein CASSPPGSWGSGEQFF.

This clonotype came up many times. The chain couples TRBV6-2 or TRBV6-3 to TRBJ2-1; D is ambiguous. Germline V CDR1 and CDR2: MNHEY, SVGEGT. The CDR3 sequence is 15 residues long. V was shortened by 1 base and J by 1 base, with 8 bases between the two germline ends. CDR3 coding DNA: TGTGCCAGCAGTTACTTAGAGATTTCCTACAATGAGCAGTTCTTC. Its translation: CASSYLEISYNEQFF.

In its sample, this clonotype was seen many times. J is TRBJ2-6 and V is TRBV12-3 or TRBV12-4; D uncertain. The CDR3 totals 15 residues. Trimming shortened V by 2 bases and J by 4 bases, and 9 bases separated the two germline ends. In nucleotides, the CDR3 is TGTGCCAGCAGTTTAACGTCTCTGGGGGCCAACGTCCTGACTTTC. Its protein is CASSLTSLGANVLTF.

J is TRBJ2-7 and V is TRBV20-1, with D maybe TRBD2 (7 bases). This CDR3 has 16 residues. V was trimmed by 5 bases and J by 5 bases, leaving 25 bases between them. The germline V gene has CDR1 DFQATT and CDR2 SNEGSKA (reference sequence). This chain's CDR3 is CSARRPTGGPLNEQYF. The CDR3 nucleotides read TGCAGTGCTCGGCGACCCACGGGGGGCCCCTTGAACGAGCAGTACTTC.

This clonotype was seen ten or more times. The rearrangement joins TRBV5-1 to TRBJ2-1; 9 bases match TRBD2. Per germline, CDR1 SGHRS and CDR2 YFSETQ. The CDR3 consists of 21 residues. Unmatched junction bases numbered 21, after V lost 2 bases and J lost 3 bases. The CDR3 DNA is TGCGCCAGCAGCTTAACACCGGGACTAGCTCATATCTCGGGCAGCTACAATGAGCAGTTCTTC. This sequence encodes CASSLTPGLAHISGSYNEQFF.

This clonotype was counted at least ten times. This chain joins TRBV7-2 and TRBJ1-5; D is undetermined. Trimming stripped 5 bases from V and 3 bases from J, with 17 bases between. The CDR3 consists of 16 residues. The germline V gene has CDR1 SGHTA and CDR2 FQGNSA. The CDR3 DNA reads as TGTGCCAGCAGCCCCGGGAGTCCTCTTGACAATCAGCCCCAGCATTTT. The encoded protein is CASSPGSPLDNQPQHF. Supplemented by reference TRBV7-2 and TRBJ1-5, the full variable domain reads GAGVSQSPSNKVTEKGKDVELRCDPISGHTALYWYRQSLGQGLEFLIYFQGNSAPDKSGLPSDRFSAERTGGSVSTLTIQRTQQEDSAVYLCASSPGSPLDNQPQHFGDGTRLSIL.

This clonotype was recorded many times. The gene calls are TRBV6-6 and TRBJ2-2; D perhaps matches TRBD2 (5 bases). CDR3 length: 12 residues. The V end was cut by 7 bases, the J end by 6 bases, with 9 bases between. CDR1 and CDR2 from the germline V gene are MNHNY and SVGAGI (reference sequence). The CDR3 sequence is CASTRGSGELFF. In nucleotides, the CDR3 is TGTGCCAGCACCCGGGGTTCCGGGGAGCTGTTTTTT.

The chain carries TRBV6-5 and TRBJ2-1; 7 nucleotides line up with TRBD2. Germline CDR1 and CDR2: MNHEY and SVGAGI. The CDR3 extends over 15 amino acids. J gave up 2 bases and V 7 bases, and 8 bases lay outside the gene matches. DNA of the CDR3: TGTGCCAGCAAGGATGGCGGGGGAGCCTACAATGAGCAGTTCTTC. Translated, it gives CASKDGGGAYNEQFF.

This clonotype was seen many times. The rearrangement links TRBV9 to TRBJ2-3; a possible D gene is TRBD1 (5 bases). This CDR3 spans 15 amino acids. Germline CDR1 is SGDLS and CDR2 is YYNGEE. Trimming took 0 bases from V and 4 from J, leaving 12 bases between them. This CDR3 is CASSVEWGRADTQYF. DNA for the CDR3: TGTGCCAGCAGCGTAGAGTGGGGCCGAGCAGATACGCAGTATTTT.

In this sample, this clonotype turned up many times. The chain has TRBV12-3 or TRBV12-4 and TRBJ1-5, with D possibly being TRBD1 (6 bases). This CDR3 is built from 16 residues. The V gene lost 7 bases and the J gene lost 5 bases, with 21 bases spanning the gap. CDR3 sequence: CASKTYREGLDQPQHF. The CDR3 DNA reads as TGTGCCAGCAAAACCTACAGGGAAGGCCTCGATCAGCCCCAGCATTTT.

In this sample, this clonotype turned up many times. CDR3 DNA sequence: TGTGCCAGCAGTCCGGGACTCCGGGATGAAGAGCAGTTCTTC. It yields the protein CASSPGLRDEEQFF. This chain uses TRBV7-2 with TRBJ2-1; a possible D gene is TRBD2 (6 bases). From germline, CDR1 is SGHTA and CDR2 FQGNSA. This CDR3 contains 14 residues. Trimming removed 6 bases at V and 10 bases at J, with 19 bases between. The variable domain in full, with the rest retrieved from reference TRBV7-2 and TRBJ2-1, is GAGVSQSPSNKVTEKGKDVELRCDPISGHTALYWYRQSLGQGLEFLIYFQGNSAPDKSGLPSDRFSAERTGGSVSTLTIQRTQQEDSAVYLCASSPGLRDEEQFFGPGTRLTVL.